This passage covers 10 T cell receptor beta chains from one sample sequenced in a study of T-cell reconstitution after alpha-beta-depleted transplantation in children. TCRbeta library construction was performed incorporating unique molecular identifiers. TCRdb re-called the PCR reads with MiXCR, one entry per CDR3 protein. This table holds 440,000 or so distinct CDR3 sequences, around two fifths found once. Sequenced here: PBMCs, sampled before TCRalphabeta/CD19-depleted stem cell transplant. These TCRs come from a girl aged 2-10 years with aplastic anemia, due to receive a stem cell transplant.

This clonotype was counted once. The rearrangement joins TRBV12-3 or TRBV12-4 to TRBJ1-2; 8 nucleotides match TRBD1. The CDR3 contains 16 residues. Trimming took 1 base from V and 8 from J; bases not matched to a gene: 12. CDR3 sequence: CASSLGRQGTFLGYTF. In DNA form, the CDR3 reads TGTGCCAGCAGTTTAGGGAGACAGGGGACCTTCTTGGGCTACACCTTC.

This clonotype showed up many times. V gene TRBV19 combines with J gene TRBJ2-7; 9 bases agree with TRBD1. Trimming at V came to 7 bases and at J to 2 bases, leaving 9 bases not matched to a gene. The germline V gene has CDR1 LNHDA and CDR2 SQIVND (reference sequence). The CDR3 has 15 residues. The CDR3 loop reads CASTAGTGPAYEQYF. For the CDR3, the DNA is TGTGCCAGTACGGCCGGGACAGGGCCCGCCTACGAGCAGTACTTC.

The CDR3 coding sequence is TGTGCCAGCAGCCACCCAGGGAGGGGCACTGAAGCTTTCTTT. Its translation: CASSHPGRGTEAFF. The V gene is TRBV5-5, the J gene TRBJ1-1; D is perhaps TRBD1 (5 bases). Germline CDR1 SGHKS, CDR2 YYEKEE (reference sequence). The CDR3 runs to 14 residues. Trimming removed 4 bases from V and 4 bases from J, with 14 bases in between.

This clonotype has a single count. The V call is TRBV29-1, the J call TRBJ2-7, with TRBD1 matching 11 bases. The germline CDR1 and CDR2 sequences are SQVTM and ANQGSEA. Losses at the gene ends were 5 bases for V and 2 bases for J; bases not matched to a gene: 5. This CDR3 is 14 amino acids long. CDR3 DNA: TGCAGCGTTAGTCGGGGACAGGGGGCCTACGAGCAGTACTTC. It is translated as CSVSRGQGAYEQYF.

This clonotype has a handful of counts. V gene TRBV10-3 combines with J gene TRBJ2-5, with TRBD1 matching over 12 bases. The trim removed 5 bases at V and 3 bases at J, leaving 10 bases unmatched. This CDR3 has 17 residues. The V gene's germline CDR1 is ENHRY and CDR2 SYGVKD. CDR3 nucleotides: TGTGCCATCAGTACATATCCGGGACAGGGGGCGGAAGAGACCCAGTACTTC. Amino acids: CAISTYPGQGAEETQYF.

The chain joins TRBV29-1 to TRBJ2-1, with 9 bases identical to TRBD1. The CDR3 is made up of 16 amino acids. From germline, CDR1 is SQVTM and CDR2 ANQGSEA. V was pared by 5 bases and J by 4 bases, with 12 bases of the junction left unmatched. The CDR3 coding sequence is TGCAGCGTTAAAATGCGACAGGGGGAGTCGTACAATGAGCAGTTCTTC. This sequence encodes CSVKMRQGESYNEQFF.

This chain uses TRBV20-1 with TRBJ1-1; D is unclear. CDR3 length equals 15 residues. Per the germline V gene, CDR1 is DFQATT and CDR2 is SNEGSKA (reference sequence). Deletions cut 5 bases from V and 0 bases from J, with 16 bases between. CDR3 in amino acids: CSAVKDRTLNTEAFF. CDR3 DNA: TGCAGTGCTGTTAAGGACCGCACGTTGAACACTGAAGCTTTCTTT.

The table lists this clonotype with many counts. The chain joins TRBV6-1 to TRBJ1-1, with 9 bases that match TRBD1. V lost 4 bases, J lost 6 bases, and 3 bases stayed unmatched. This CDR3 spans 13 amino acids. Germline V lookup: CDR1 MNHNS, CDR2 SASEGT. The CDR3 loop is CASSGTGVSEAFF. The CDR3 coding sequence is TGTGCCAGCAGTGGGACAGGGGTCTCTGAAGCTTTCTTT.

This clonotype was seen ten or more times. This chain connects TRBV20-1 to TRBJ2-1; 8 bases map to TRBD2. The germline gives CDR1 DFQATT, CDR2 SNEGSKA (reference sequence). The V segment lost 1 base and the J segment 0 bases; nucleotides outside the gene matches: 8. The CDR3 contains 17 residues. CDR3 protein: CSARGLAGASSYNEQFF. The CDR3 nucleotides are TGCAGTGCTAGAGGCCTAGCGGGCGCTAGCTCCTACAATGAGCAGTTCTTC.

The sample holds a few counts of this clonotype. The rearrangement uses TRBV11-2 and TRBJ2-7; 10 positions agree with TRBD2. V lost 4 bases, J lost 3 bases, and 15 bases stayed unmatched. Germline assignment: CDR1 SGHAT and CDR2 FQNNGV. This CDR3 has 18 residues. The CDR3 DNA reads TGTGCCAGCAGCTCCTTACGTCCCTGGGCTAGCGGGAGCTACGAGCAGTACTTC. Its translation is CASSSLRPWASGSYEQYF. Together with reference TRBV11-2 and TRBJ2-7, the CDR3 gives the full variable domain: EAGVAQSPRYKIIEKRQSVAFWCNPISGHATLYWYQQILGQGPKLLIQFQNNGVVDDSQLPKDRFSAERLKGVDSTLKIQPAKLEDSAVYLCASSSLRPWASGSYEQYFGPGTRLTVT.